This T cell receptor (beta chain) is from a study of blood T cell repertoires in COVID-19. Under the authors' procedure: Amplifying reference gene primers gave estimates of nucleated cell counts. Sequencing was performed with immunoSEQ multiplex PCR; in TCRdb, only in-frame clones are kept and a portion is missing. From that table come the V and J calls and clone size; the DNA was used to work out D and trimming. The sample records 150,000 to 200,000 clones, less than 85% being singletons. Trimming cost V 2 bases and J 1 base; bases outside gene matches: 0. The length of the CDR3 is 14 residues. Germline V gene data show CDR1 as MNHEY and CDR2 as SVGAGI.

The sequencing sample was made of peripheral blood. This TCR came from a middle-aged man who had recovered from COVID-19. The chain is built from TRBV6-5 and TRBJ2-7, with 9 bases aligning to TRBD2. As DNA, the CDR3 is TGTGCCAGCAGTTACCTAGCGGGATCCTACGAGCAGTACTTC. Translated: CASSYLAGSYEQYF.